This is a list of T cell receptor beta chains from one sample in a study of CD8 T cells in ankylosing spondylitis. TCRdb processed the 5' RACE reads anew with MiXCR; each CDR3 protein has one entry. In the table there are about 400,000 distinct CDR3 sequences, about a fifth of which are singletons. The sequencing input was blood, either unsorted or a sorted T cell fraction (not recorded which). These receptors all stem from a male donor with ankylosing spondylitis. CDR3s include the opening cysteine and the closing phenylalanine or tryptophan. The D gene is left open where the match is weak. Clone size is not always given. Where it is, it says once, few, many or a class for expanded clones.

V gene,clone size,D gene,J gene,CDR3 length,CDR3 DNA,CDR3 protein
TRBV5-6,many,-,TRBJ2-1,11,TGTGCCAGCAGCTTAATAAATGAGCAGTTCTTC,CASSLINEQFF
TRBV20-1,-,-,TRBJ2-2,17,TGCAGTGCTAGAGAAGGGCGGGTGACGATACACACCGGGGAGCTGTTTTTT,CSAREGRVTIHTGELFF
TRBV4-2,-,-,TRBJ2-1,20,TGTGCCAGCAGCCAAGGGGGGCCAGGTAGGCGGGAGTCCGCCTACAATGAGCAGTTCTTC,CASSQGGPGRRESAYNEQFF
TRBV12-3/TRBV12-4,-,-,TRBJ1-1,13,TGTGCCAGCAGTTTTGACGCTCGCGGGAGTGCTTTCTTT,CASSFDARGSAFF
TRBV28,-,-,TRBJ2-4,13,TGTGCCAGCAGGACCCCCGGTAGGAGCATTCAGTACTTC,CASRTPGRSIQYF
TRBV11-1,-,-,TRBJ2-7,12,TGTGCCAGCAGCTTAGACTACTACGAGCAGTACTTC,CASSLDYYEQYF
TRBV19,-,-,TRBJ2-1,14,TGTGCCAGTAGTCAGCAGGGTGCCTACAATGAGCAGTTCTTC,CASSQQGAYNEQFF
TRBV3-1,few,TRBD1,TRBJ1-2,15,TGTGCCAGCAGCCAAAATAACAGGGGAGGCTATGGCTACACCTTC,CASSQNNRGGYGYTF
TRBV10-3,-,-,TRBJ2-1,12,TGTGCCATGGCTGGCTCCTACAATGAGCAGTTCTTC,CAMAGSYNEQFF
TRBV15,-,-,TRBJ2-6,17,TGTGCCACCAGCAGAGATTACGGGCGCTCTGGGGCCAACGTCCTGACTTTC,CATSRDYGRSGANVLTF
TRBV5-1,many,-,TRBJ2-2,15,TGCGCCAGCAGCTTGGGCGATACGAACACCGGGGAGCTGTTTTTT,CASSLGDTNTGELFF
TRBV5-1,few,-,TRBJ2-5,13,TGCGCCAGCAGCTTGGTGCTAGATGAGACCCAGTACTTC,CASSLVLDETQYF
TRBV20-1,-,-,TRBJ2-1,13,TGCAGTGCTAGCCGCGGACTGATAAATTCTGGGTTCTTC,CSASRGLINSGFF
TRBV2,-,TRBD2,TRBJ2-1,16,TGTGCCAGCAGACCTAGCGGGAGTTGGACCTACAATGAGCAGTTCTTC,CASRPSGSWTYNEQFF
TRBV27,many,-,TRBJ1-1,17,TGTGCCAGCAGTCAAGGGCATACCGGGACGGTGAACACTGAAGCTTTCTTT,CASSQGHTGTVNTEAFF
TRBV5-1,-,TRBD2,TRBJ2-7,14,TGCGCCAGCAGCGAGCCGGGACTAGCGTACGAGCAGTACTTC,CASSEPGLAYEQYF
TRBV4-3,few,TRBD1,TRBJ2-4,17,TGCGCCAGCAGCCAACATATCCGGACAGGATTAAAAAACATTCAGTACTTC,CASSQHIRTGLKNIQYF
TRBV6-5,-,-,TRBJ1-4,16,TGTGCCAGCAGTTACCCAGCAGGGCGGGCTAATGAAAAACTGTTTTTT,CASSYPAGRANEKLFF
TRBV12-3/TRBV12-4,-,TRBD2,TRBJ2-7,16,TGTGCCAGCAGTTTACTAGCCGGGAGGATTTCCTACGAGCAGTACTTC,CASSLLAGRISYEQYF
TRBV5-1,-,-,TRBJ2-7,15,TGCGCCAGCAGCTTGGGTCTAGCGCCGATCCGGGAGCAGTACTTC,CASSLGLAPIREQYF
TRBV28,-,-,TRBJ2-3,16,TGTGCCAGCAGCACAGGAGGGCCCGCCGGGAGAGATACGCAGTATTTT,CASSTGGPAGRDTQYF
TRBV25-1,-,TRBD2,TRBJ2-5,14,TGTGCCAGCAGTGAAAGCTGGGGGGGGGAGACCCAGTACTTC,CASSESWGGETQYF
TRBV2,many,-,TRBJ2-4,15,TGTGCCAGCAGTGAAGGGTTCGTAGCCAAAAACATTCAGTACTTC,CASSEGFVAKNIQYF